This passage covers 26 T cell receptor beta chains from one sample sequenced in a study of blood T cell repertoires in COVID-19. Assay used: immunoSEQ multiplex PCR; TCRdb lists only in-frame clones, some missing. The sample lists about 20,000 clones; 79% were seen once. Sequencing was done on a sample of peripheral blood. The origin of the receptors is a man older than 75 with acute or convalescent COVID-19.

The chain recombines TRBV5-1 with TRBJ2-1; D remains ambiguous. Trimming shortened V by 0 bases and J by 8 bases, and 3 bases separated the two germline ends. Germline-derived CDR1 and CDR2 are SGHRS and YFSETQ. This CDR3 spans 11 amino acids. CDR3 residues: CASSLADEQFF. Written as DNA, the CDR3 is TGCGCCAGCAGCTTGGCGGATGAGCAGTTCTTC.

This clone was detected a few times. This chain joins TRBV6-5 and TRBJ2-2; the D is unclear. Trimming left V 5 bases short and J 2 bases short, with 6 bases between. This CDR3 is built from 13 residues. Germline CDR1 and CDR2: MNHEY and SVGAGI. CDR3: CASSLENTGELFF. As DNA, the CDR3 is TGTGCCAGCAGTCTAGAAAACACCGGGGAGCTGTTTTTT.

The chain uses TRBV15 and TRBJ1-4; D is undetermined. CDR1 is LNHNV, CDR2 YYDKDF, per germline (reference sequence). Trimming cost V 5 bases and J 6 bases, with 16 bases left between them. This CDR3 is 15 amino acids long. The CDR3 is CATSGGGDQDEKLFF. In nucleotides, the CDR3 is TGTGCCACCAGCGGCGGAGGAGATCAAGATGAAAAACTGTTTTTT.

This clone was detected only once. The chain couples TRBV29-1 to TRBJ1-1; 8 bases are a match to TRBD1. CDR3 length equals 14 residues. Germline V gene sequence: CDR1 SQVTM, CDR2 ANQGSEA. Germline trimming cut 6 bases from V and 1 base from J; bases unmatched to any gene: 7. In nucleotides, the CDR3 is TGCAGCGTCACCTCCGGGACAGGGAACACTGAAGCTTTCTTT. As protein: CSVTSGTGNTEAFF.

Of note for this clone: Distinct nucleotide sequences in the sample also encode this CDR3. The CDR3 here is CASSSTGGNYGYTF. In DNA, the CDR3 is TGTGCCAGCAGCTCGACAGGGGGCAACTATGGCTACACCTTC. V and J are TRBV7-8 and TRBJ1-2; 10 positions agree with TRBD1. The CDR3 sequence is 14 residues long. The germline CDR1 and CDR2 sequences are SGHVS and FQNEAQ. V lost 4 bases to trimming and J lost 2 bases; unmatched junction nucleotides: 1.

The chain carries TRBV6-5 and TRBJ2-5, with D maybe TRBD1 (6 bases). V dropped 10 bases and J dropped 4 bases, with 16 bases sitting between them. Germline CDR1 reads MNHEY; CDR2 reads SVGAGI. The CDR3 consists of 13 residues. The CDR3 region is CATLIAGAETQYF. The CDR3 DNA is TGTGCCACCCTTATCGCAGGGGCAGAGACCCAGTACTTC.

The V gene is TRBV7-4, the J gene TRBJ1-3; D is perhaps TRBD1 (6 bases). Trimming removed 2 bases at V and 2 bases at J, with 13 bases between. Germline values: CDR1 SGHVT, CDR2 SQSDAQ. The CDR3 sequence is 16 residues long. CDR3 in amino acids: CASSLRIRGPGNTIYF. Here the CDR3 DNA reads TGTGCCAGCAGCTTAAGAATCAGGGGTCCTGGAAACACCATATATTTT.

The chain joins TRBV5-5 to TRBJ2-1; D may be TRBD2 (6 bases). Germline V gives CDR1 SGHKS, CDR2 YYEKEE (reference sequence). The length of the CDR3 is 17 residues. V lost 1 base and J 9 bases, leaving 23 bases between the germline ends. CDR3 amino acids: CASSLSASGALIFEQFF. For the CDR3, the DNA is TGTGCCAGCAGCTTGTCGGCGTCGGGAGCCCTCATCTTTGAGCAGTTCTTC.

In DNA form, the CDR3 reads TGCGCCAGCAGCCAAGACCCGGGACAGGACCCTGAAGCTTTCTTT. Its protein is CASSQDPGQDPEAFF. The chain combines TRBV4-3 with TRBJ1-1; TRBD1 matches 8 bases. The length of the CDR3 is 15 residues. In germline, CDR1 is LGHNA, CDR2 YSLEER. V shed 0 bases and J 6 bases; nucleotides not matched to a gene: 6.

The chain joins TRBV5-4 to TRBJ2-7; possibly TRBD1 for D (5 bases). Trimming stripped 4 bases from V and 6 bases from J, with 11 bases between. This CDR3 comprises 12 residues. Germline V lookup: CDR1 SGHNT, CDR2 YYREEE (reference sequence). Here the CDR3 DNA reads TGTGCCAGCAGCCGACTTGGGGCCGAGCAGTACTTC. Protein sequence: CASSRLGAEQYF.

The J gene is TRBJ2-7, the V gene TRBV15, with 10 nucleotides matching TRBD2. Looked up from germline, CDR1 is LNHNV and CDR2 is YYDKDF (reference sequence). V gave up 2 bases and J gave up 4 bases; unmatched junction bases: 8. This CDR3 has 16 amino acids. CDR3 nucleotides: TGTGCCACCAGCAGATCTCGAGCGGGAGGGCCATACGAGCAGTACTTC. Encoded protein: CATSRSRAGGPYEQYF.

The V call is TRBV5-4, the J call TRBJ1-2; tentative D call: TRBD1 (5 bases). CDR3 size: 13 residues. The germline V gene has CDR1 SGHNT and CDR2 YYREEE (reference sequence). Between the trimmed V and J ends, which lost 4 bases and 5 bases, there was a span of 12 bases. The CDR3 spells CASSPTEGYGYTF. DNA for the CDR3: TGTGCCAGCAGCCCGACAGAAGGTTATGGCTACACCTTC.

For this clone: The same CDR3 arises from other DNA sequences in this sample as well. This sequence joins TRBV14 and TRBJ1-1; TRBD1 is a possible D gene (5 bases). CDR1 SGHDN and CDR2 FVKESK come from the germline V gene. This CDR3 contains 14 residues. The V end was cut by 1 base, the J end by 0 bases, with 6 bases between. CDR3 DNA sequence: TGTGCCAGCAGCCAAGCAGGGATGAACACTGAAGCTTTCTTT. Translated: CASSQAGMNTEAFF.

This clone was seen only once. The chain uses TRBV29-1 and TRBJ2-5, with D possibly TRBD2 on 6 matching bases. Trimming took off 1 base at V and 4 bases at J, with 13 bases between the two ends. This CDR3 comprises 14 residues. Germline V gene data show CDR1 as SQVTM and CDR2 as ANQGSEA. The CDR3 loop reads CSVEGGGGPETQYF. The CDR3, as DNA: TGCAGCGTTGAAGGGGGCGGAGGGCCAGAGACCCAGTACTTC.

The chain recombines TRBV5-6 with TRBJ2-2; D is perhaps TRBD2 (5 bases). The CDR3 length is 13 residues. The V and J ends lost 0 bases and 6 bases respectively, with 6 bases between them. CDR1 is SGHDT, CDR2 YYEEEE, per germline. CDR3 residues: CASSLVGAGELFF. CDR3 coding DNA: TGTGCCAGCAGCTTGGTGGGAGCCGGGGAGCTGTTTTTT.

The chain couples TRBV5-6 to TRBJ2-7; tentatively, D is TRBD2 (6 bases). The CDR3 is made up of 15 amino acids. Trimming cost V 5 bases and J 3 bases, with 18 bases left between them. Germline values: CDR1 SGHDT, CDR2 YYEEEE. The CDR3 sequence is CASSTEGWGSYEQYF. The CDR3 DNA is TGTGCCAGCAGTACGGAGGGATGGGGGAGCTACGAGCAGTACTTC.

This clone was seen a few times. This rearrangement joins TRBV5-5 to TRBJ2-7, with 9 bases that match TRBD1. The germline CDR1 and CDR2 sequences are SGHKS and YYEKEE (reference sequence). This CDR3 region has 14 residues. J gave up 2 bases and V 4 bases, and 4 bases lay outside the gene matches. The CDR3 is CASSLRTGAYEQYF. As DNA, the CDR3 is TGTGCCAGCAGCCTCAGGACAGGGGCCTACGAGCAGTACTTC.

This clone was detected a few times. This rearrangement joins TRBV28 to TRBJ2-4, with TRBD2 as a possible D gene (7 bases). With 5 bases removed from V and 3 bases from J, the gap between germline ends came to 14 bases. Germline V gene lookup returns CDR1 MDHEN and CDR2 SYDVKM. The CDR3 length is 15 residues. Here the CDR3 reads CASSQAGHSKNIQYF. In DNA, the CDR3 is TGTGCCAGCAGTCAAGCGGGACACAGCAAAAACATTCAGTACTTC.

The J gene is TRBJ2-5, the V gene TRBV5-1, with 8 bases that match TRBD1. Germline V gene lookup returns CDR1 SGHRS and CDR2 YFSETQ. Losses at the gene ends were 5 bases for V and 2 bases for J; bases not matched to a gene: 5. The CDR3 is 14 residues long. In nucleotides, the CDR3 is TGCGCCAGCAGTTCGACAGGGGCGCAAGAGACCCAGTACTTC. This encodes CASSSTGAQETQYF.

This clone has ten or more counts. This chain connects TRBV5-1 to TRBJ2-1; perhaps TRBD2 as D (6 bases). With 4 bases removed from V and 9 bases from J, the gap between germline ends came to 23 bases. CDR3 length: 16 residues. Germline V gene data show CDR1 as SGHRS and CDR2 as YFSETQ. CDR3 amino acids: CASSLFATRGMGEQFF. The CDR3 nucleotides read TGCGCCAGCAGCCTCTTCGCGACTAGGGGTATGGGTGAGCAGTTCTTC.

This chain joins TRBV5-1 and TRBJ1-1; a possible D gene is TRBD1 (6 bases). CDR1 and CDR2 (germline): SGHRS, YFSETQ. V dropped 4 bases and J dropped 1 base, with 14 bases sitting between them. CDR3 size: 15 residues. The CDR3 loop reads CASSPFRGQNTEAFF. For the CDR3, the DNA is TGCGCCAGCAGCCCCTTCAGGGGACAGAACACTGAAGCTTTCTTT.

This sequence joins TRBV9 and TRBJ2-5, with D possibly matching TRBD2 (5 bases). The CDR3 totals 14 residues. Trimming stripped 0 bases from V and 1 base from J, with 7 bases between. Germline assignment: CDR1 SGDLS and CDR2 YYNGEE. CDR3 DNA: TGTGCCAGCAGCGTAGGAGGAGGCCAAGAGACCCAGTACTTC. Translation gives CASSVGGGQETQYF.

The chain joins TRBV7-2 to TRBJ1-3, with D perhaps matching TRBD1 (6 bases). The CDR3 totals 15 residues. V lost 2 bases and J lost 4, with 12 bases in between. Germline V CDR1 and CDR2: SGHTA, FQGNSA. The CDR3 loop is CASSLIPDRGNTIYF. The DNA for the CDR3 is TGTGCCAGCAGCTTAATCCCGGACAGAGGAAACACCATATATTTT.

This chain uses TRBV19 with TRBJ2-2; 9 bases align to TRBD2. The V gene's germline CDR1 is LNHDA and CDR2 SQIVND (reference sequence). The CDR3 covers 15 residues. The junction had 0 bases not matched to a gene; V was cut back by 3 bases and J by 1 base. The CDR3 loop reads CASSMTSGNTGELFF. In DNA, the CDR3 is TGTGCCAGTAGTATGACTAGCGGGAACACCGGGGAGCTGTTTTTT.

The gene calls are TRBV6-1 and TRBJ2-7, with D perhaps TRBD2 (5 bases). Per germline, CDR1 MNHNS and CDR2 SASEGT. This CDR3 is built from 14 residues. V lost 2 bases and J 5 bases, leaving 13 bases between the germline ends. The CDR3 sequence: CASSEQRESHEQYF. CDR3 in DNA: TGTGCCAGCAGTGAACAAAGGGAGTCCCACGAGCAGTACTTC.

The chain is built from TRBV12-3 or TRBV12-4 and TRBJ2-7; 9 positions agree with TRBD2. J was trimmed by 5 bases and V by 10 bases; bases with no gene match: 9. CDR3 length equals 13 residues. As DNA, the CDR3 is TGTGCCACCCGTAGCGGGAGCTTGAACGAGCAGTACTTC. It specifies CATRSGSLNEQYF.